This T cell receptor beta chain was captured by sequencing in a study of tumor and adjacent non-tumor tissue in lung cancer. Study background: Patients comprised about a dozen adenocarcinoma, 2 squamous cell carcinoma and 1 small cell lung cancer. Stage I to III disease affected roughly ten men and 5 women aged about 30 to 85. Regarding the study as a whole: Significantly higher TCR diversity was found in tumor than normal lung. Normal lung showed higher cumulative top 100 clone frequency than tumor.

No cell sorting was done before RNA was extracted from the tissue. CDR1 and CDR2 from the germline V gene are LNHDA and SQIVND (reference sequence). This CDR3 has 16 residues. V lost 5 bases, J lost 4 bases, and 18 bases lay in between. Turning to this clonotype: Its antigen is currently unknown.

Three rounds of nested PCR, following a modified ARM-PCR protocol, produced the TCRbeta library. Using its own MiXCR run on the multiplex PCR reads, TCRdb lists one record per CDR3 protein. The sample shows roughly 150,000 distinct CDR3 sequences, around 65% of them seen only once. This receptor was identified in a man aged 55 to 69 with small cell lung cancer. Sequencing was carried out using lung tumor tissue. This chain connects TRBV19 to TRBJ2-1, with D perhaps TRBD2 (5 bases). DNA of the CDR3: TGTGCCAGTAGTTTTGAGCTTCTAGCAGAGTACAATGAGCAGTTCTTC. Its translation: CASSFELLAEYNEQFF.